These 4 T cell receptor beta chains came from one sample sequenced in a study of T-cell memory formation after mild COVID-19. MiXCR, run by TCRdb on the 5' RACE reads, gives a single entry per CDR3 protein. The table records roughly 400,000 distinct CDR3 sequences, about a sixth of them present only once. Input material: PBMCs or a T cell subset sorted from them (not recorded which). The receptor set was obtained from a man younger than 35 who had mild COVID-19 (a few samples of this study predate the infection). Cell type and time point are not known.

The genes are TRBV7-2 and TRBJ1-5; the D is unclear. Trimming took off 5 bases at V and 0 bases at J, with 17 bases between the two ends. The CDR3 covers 17 residues. Germline V gene sequence: CDR1 SGHTA, CDR2 FQGNSA. The CDR3 DNA is TGTGCCAGCAGCCTCGGGCCTACAGTCTTTAGCAATCAGCCCCAGCATTTT. Translation: CASSLGPTVFSNQPQHF.

This sequence joins TRBV5-6 and TRBJ2-1; 7 bases align to TRBD1. Trimming at V came to 3 bases and at J to 2 bases, leaving 8 bases not matched to a gene. This CDR3 spans 16 amino acids. Germline V CDR1 and CDR2: SGHDT, YYEEEE. CDR3 nucleotides: TGTGCCAGCAGCTCCCGGACAGGCAGCACCTACAATGAGCAGTTCTTC. This codes for CASSSRTGSTYNEQFF.

V is TRBV3-1 and J is TRBJ2-2; no definite D call. Trimming took off 2 bases at V and 2 bases at J, with 9 bases between the two ends. This CDR3 has 15 residues. In germline, CDR1 is LGHDT, CDR2 YNNKEL (reference sequence). The CDR3 bases are TGTGCCAGCAGCCAACTTGACACCAACACCGGGGAGCTGTTTTTT. Amino acids: CASSQLDTNTGELFF.

Only a few counts were recorded for this clonotype. The rearrangement uses TRBV5-6 and TRBJ2-2; 7 nucleotides match TRBD1. Germline CDR1 reads SGHDT; CDR2 reads YYEEEE. The V segment lost 8 bases and the J segment 0 bases; nucleotides outside the gene matches: 4. The CDR3 length is 14 residues. Here the CDR3 reads CARWGQSNTGELFF. The CDR3 nucleotides read TGTGCCAGATGGGGACAGTCGAACACCGGGGAGCTGTTTTTT.